These T cell receptor beta chains were read from a single sample in a study of blood T cell repertoires in COVID-19. Libraries were prepared by immunoSEQ multiplex PCR; TCRdb keeps only in-frame clonotypes and omits some of them. The sample records 180,000 or so clones, roughly 90% being singletons. Specimen: peripheral blood. All receptors derive from a woman aged 45-65 years with acute or convalescent COVID-19. Both conserved end residues are part of each CDR3. The order of the fields is clone size, CDR3 length, D gene, J gene, V gene, CDR3 protein, CDR3 DNA. D genes are given only for firm matches. The size entry is marked missing in some rows and otherwise reads once, few, many or a size class.

>NA|16|NA|TRBJ2-7|TRBV19
CASSTGGSGLPYEQYF
TGTGCCAGTAGTACAGGGGGGTCGGGGTTACCCTACGAGCAGTACTTC
>NA|13|NA|TRBJ1-4|TRBV6-5
CASSYSTGGKLFF
TGTGCCAGCAGTTACTCGACTGGGGGGAAACTGTTTTTT
>NA|16|NA|TRBJ2-1|TRBV5-1
CASSLVAVSSYNEQFF
TGCGCCAGCAGCTTGGTAGCGGTAAGCTCCTACAATGAGCAGTTCTTC
>once|13|NA|TRBJ2-7|TRBV6-5
CASSRTESYEQYF
TGTGCCAGCAGTCGGACAGAATCCTACGAGCAGTACTTC
>NA|14|NA|TRBJ1-5|TRBV30
CAWSIGGGLQPQHF
TGTGCCTGGTCTATAGGGGGTGGGTTGCAGCCCCAGCATTTT
>NA|15|NA|TRBJ1-3|TRBV6-2/TRBV6-3
CASSYGQISGNTIYF
TGTGCCAGCAGTTATGGGCAAATCTCTGGAAACACCATATATTTT
>NA|14|NA|TRBJ1-2|TRBV9
CASSVNGQNYGYTF
TGTGCCAGCAGCGTCAATGGACAGAACTATGGCTACACCTTC
>NA|14|TRBD1|TRBJ1-5|TRBV30
CAWSSTGPNQPQHF
TGTGCCTGGAGTTCGACAGGGCCCAATCAGCCCCAGCATTTT
>NA|14|TRBD1|TRBJ2-1|TRBV10-3
CAIRPGQGGGEQFF
TGTGCCATCAGGCCGGGACAGGGAGGCGGTGAGCAGTTCTTC
>NA|18|TRBD1|TRBJ2-2|TRBV4-1
CASSQEGIPTGGPGELFF
TGCGCCAGCAGCCAAGAGGGGATACCGACAGGGGGCCCCGGGGAGCTGTTTTTT
>NA|15|TRBD2|TRBJ2-5|TRBV6-5
CASSLGTSGRQTQYF
TGTGCCAGCAGTCTCGGGACTAGCGGGAGACAGACCCAGTACTTC
>once|13|TRBD1|TRBJ1-4|TRBV30
CAQQGWANEKLFF
TGTGCCCAACAGGGGTGGGCTAATGAAAAACTGTTTTTT
>NA|14|NA|TRBJ2-3|TRBV18
CASSRLDFTDTQYF
TGTGCCAGCTCACGTTTAGACTTTACAGATACGCAGTATTTT
>NA|13|NA|TRBJ1-2|TRBV4-2
CASSDPGSYGYTF
TGTGCCAGCAGCGATCCAGGATCTTATGGCTACACCTTC
>NA|14|TRBD1|TRBJ1-2|TRBV6-2/TRBV6-3
CASSSGQGPYGYTF
TGTGCCAGCAGTTCAGGACAGGGACCATATGGCTACACCTTC
>NA|14|NA|TRBJ1-5|TRBV19
CASRLPGSNQPQHF
TGTGCCAGTAGATTGCCGGGGAGCAATCAGCCCCAGCATTTT
>NA|14|NA|TRBJ1-6|TRBV9
CASSVAHRDSPLHF
TGTGCCAGCAGCGTAGCTCACAGGGATTCACCCCTCCACTTT
>NA|14|TRBD2|TRBJ2-3|TRBV18
CASSPAGGTDTQYF
TGTGCCAGCTCACCGGCGGGAGGCACAGATACGCAGTATTTT
>NA|14|NA|TRBJ1-2|TRBV5-1
CASSLDGALYGYTF
TGCGCCAGCAGCTTGGATGGGGCCCTCTATGGCTACACCTTC
>NA|16|TRBD2|TRBJ2-3|TRBV19
CASSPRERGGGDTQYF
TGTGCCAGTAGTCCCCGGGAGCGGGGGGGCGGGGATACGCAGTATTTT
>NA|11|NA|TRBJ2-1|TRBV5-4
CASSFGIEQFF
TGTGCCAGCAGCTTTGGCATTGAGCAGTTCTTC
>NA|16|TRBD1|TRBJ1-6|TRBV7-8
CASSLASGTGRSPLHF
TGTGCCAGCAGCTTAGCTTCTGGGACAGGGAGGTCACCCCTCCACTTT
>NA|15|TRBD1|TRBJ1-1|TRBV28
CASRPTGGGNTEAFF
TGTGCCAGCAGGCCTACAGGGGGAGGGAACACTGAAGCTTTCTTT
>NA|14|NA|TRBJ2-1|TRBV5-1
CASSILMGQSEQFF
TGCGCCAGCAGCATCCTAATGGGGCAAAGTGAGCAGTTCTTC
>once|19|NA|TRBJ2-3|TRBV6-2/TRBV6-3
CASSYREAGRWTSTDTQYF
TGTGCCAGCAGTTACAGGGAAGCAGGGAGGTGGACTAGCACAGATACGCAGTATTTT
>NA|13|NA|TRBJ1-1|TRBV7-8
CASSLSGNTEAFF
TGTGCCAGCAGCTTATCGGGGAACACTGAAGCTTTCTTT
>NA|14|NA|TRBJ2-7|TRBV9
CASSVAEGPYEQYF
TGTGCCAGCAGCGTAGCTGAGGGCCCCTACGAGCAGTACTTC
>once|17|TRBD1|TRBJ2-2|TRBV5-1
CASSGAGHRGDTGELFF
TGCGCCAGCAGCGGCGCGGGTCACAGGGGGGACACCGGGGAGCTGTTTTTT
>NA|15|NA|TRBJ1-1|TRBV11-3
CASSLGTGSNTEAFF
TGTGCCAGCAGCTTAGGAACAGGGTCGAACACTGAAGCTTTCTTT
>NA|15|TRBD1|TRBJ1-6|TRBV10-1
CAKRTGMETGSPLHF
TGCGCCAAAAGGACAGGGATGGAGACGGGGTCACCCCTCCACTTT
>NA|14|NA|TRBJ1-1|TRBV24-1
CATTAGSGNTEAFF
TGTGCCACCACCGCGGGCTCGGGGAACACTGAAGCTTTCTTT